This entry is about one T cell receptor beta chain. This clone was seen repeatedly, ten times or more. Which antigen it targets is not known. No qualities accompany the bases; no much larger clone lies one base away. The germline V gene (reference sequence) provides CDR1 MNHEY and CDR2 SMNVEV. Measured from the cysteine to the phenylalanine, the CDR3 is 13 residues long. Here the CDR3 DNA is all that survives: 39 bases in frame from base 1. V lost 7 bases and J lost 2 bases; the stretch between them is 9 bases long. No patient had received any treatment before thyroid surgery. The study retrospectively analysed patient clinical samples collected from the early 2010s to the late 2010s using T-cell receptor beta sequencing. This record comes from a study of metastatic and nonmetastatic thyroid tumors (dated by TCRdb to the early 2020s). Study-level background: Repertoires from peripheral blood and from tumor or nodule tissue samples of malignant and benign thyroid patients were compared.

Results and caveats for the whole study, not just this receptor: In both blood and tumor samples, TCR beta diversity was reported to be significantly higher in malignant tumors than in benign nodules.

Library construction relied on PCR. Sequenced using an Illumina HiSeq 4000. High-throughput sequencing was used to profile the TCR beta-chain CDR3 region of every patient. The paper's processing steps were these. Drawing on CDR3 differences between clinicopathological groups, the researchers built a classifier meant to tell apart patients with distant-metastatic papillary thyroid cancer. The Shannon index was used to assess repertoire diversity, and the Morisita-Horn index was used to assess tumor-blood repertoire similarity. TCRdb trimmed the raw reads at Q25, called clones with MiXCR and kept productive beta chains. It is TCRdb's table, rather than the study itself, that gives the V and J calls and clone size. The sample yields around 19,000 clones; under 35% were counted once. Jointly, the top ten make up around an eighth of the sample.

This TCR was recovered from a female donor with papillary thyroid cancer or a benign thyroid nodule (not recorded which). Some clones in this sample may be carry-over from other donors' samples. The rearrangement joined TRBV27 to TRBJ1-5; possibly the D gene is TRBD1, per 5 matching bases. Sequenced input: blood. The CDR3 reads CASKRGGNQPQHF. The sequenced DNA: TGTGCCAGCAAGAGGGGAGGCAATCAGCCCCAGCATTTT.